One TCR beta chain is described in this entry. The data originate from a study of OX40 agonist ivuxolimab in advanced cancers. The assay was immunoSEQ multiplex PCR, and TCRdb's table has in-frame clones only and misses some. The profile shows 90,000 or so clones, around nine tenths of them singletons. V was pared by 0 bases and J by 2 bases, with 12 bases between. The germline gives CDR1 SGHNT, CDR2 YYREEE (reference sequence). The CDR3 runs 15 residues. Blood sampling was done at baseline, cycle 4 day 1, and cycle 7 day 1. The rearrangement joins TRBV5-4 to TRBJ2-7; D gene ambiguous. This receptor was obtained from an adult with an advanced solid tumor such as melanoma, head and neck, liver or kidney cancer. The starting material was CD4+ or CD8+ T cells sorted from blood, obtained in a trial of the OX40 agonist ivuxolimab. The CDR3 is CASSLGSSVTYEQYF. DNA of the CDR3: TGTGCCAGCAGCTTGGGTTCGTCGGTAACCTACGAGCAGTACTTC.